The rows below give T cell receptor beta chains drawn from one sample of a study of T cell responses to AZD1222 COVID-19 vaccine. The table came from immunoSEQ multiplex PCR; TCRdb's copy has only in-frame clones and leaves some out. The sample lists about 150,000 clones, about nine tenths occurring once. Specimen: peripheral blood, collected 28 days after the second AZD1222 dose. The source is an adult who received the AZD1222 COVID-19 vaccine. The CDR3 runs from the conserved cysteine through the conserved F or W. Fields, in order: CDR3 DNA, CDR3 protein, J gene, clone size, V gene, D gene. D genes are given only for firm matches. Expanded clones get a size class; other rows say once, few or many, or leave the size out.

TGTGCCAGCAGCCCCTACGGACAGGCTGCTAACTATGGCTACACCTTC,CASSPYGQAANYGYTF,TRBJ1-2,.,TRBV5-5,TRBD1
TGTGCCAGCAGCCAAGGAGCGTGGGAGCAGTTCTTC,CASSQGAWEQFF,TRBJ2-1,.,TRBV3-1/TRBV3-2,.
TGTGCCAGTAGTAGACAGGGTTCGTCTGGAAACACCATATATTTT,CASSRQGSSGNTIYF,TRBJ1-3,.,TRBV19,TRBD1
TGTGCCAGCAGCCAGACTGACGGGAACTATGGCTACACCTTC,CASSQTDGNYGYTF,TRBJ1-2,once,TRBV7-9,.
TGTGCCAGCAGCTTGGGACAGGGGGGTAACAATGAGCAGTTCTTC,CASSLGQGGNNEQFF,TRBJ2-1,.,TRBV5-4,TRBD1
TGCGCCAGCAGCCCCTCCCTGCTCGGGGGTACAGATACGCAGTATTTT,CASSPSLLGGTDTQYF,TRBJ2-3,.,TRBV4-1,.
TGTGCCAGCAGTTACGACAGGGCCAATGAGCAGTTCTTC,CASSYDRANEQFF,TRBJ2-1,.,TRBV6-2/TRBV6-3,TRBD1
TGTGCCAGCAGATCTACAGGGGATCAGCCCCAGCATTTT,CASRSTGDQPQHF,TRBJ1-5,.,TRBV6-5,TRBD1
TGCGCCAGCAGTTCGGCCGTAACATATGGCTACACCTTC,CASSSAVTYGYTF,TRBJ1-2,once,TRBV4-1,.
TGTGCCAGCTCACCACAGGGACAGAGTGAAAAACTGTTTTTT,CASSPQGQSEKLFF,TRBJ1-4,.,TRBV18,TRBD1
TGTGCCAGCAGTCCTACAGGGGGCGTCTGGGGATTC,CASSPTGGVWGF,TRBJ2-7,.,TRBV27,TRBD1
TGCGCCAGCAGCTCCCGGGCTGAGCGGGGCTCTGGAAACACCATATATTTT,CASSSRAERGSGNTIYF,TRBJ1-3,.,TRBV5-1,.
TGTGCCAGCAGTTCACTACCGGGACAGGGAGCCTATGGCTACACCTTC,CASSSLPGQGAYGYTF,TRBJ1-2,few,TRBV6-2/TRBV6-3,TRBD1
TGTGCCAGTAGTATCTCTAGCGGGGGGCTCTCCTACGAGCAGTACTTC,CASSISSGGLSYEQYF,TRBJ2-7,.,TRBV19,TRBD2
TGTGCCAGCAGCTTAGACCCCGGTTGGATTTATAATTCACCCCTCCACTTT,CASSLDPGWIYNSPLHF,TRBJ1-6,.,TRBV7-9,.
TGTGCCAGCAGTGTGCACAGGGGCTTGGATTCACCCCTCCACTTT,CASSVHRGLDSPLHF,TRBJ1-6,.,TRBV6-4,TRBD1
TGTGCCAGCAGTGAAGTCGTTCAGGGGCCGGTTGGGCAGCATTTT,CASSEVVQGPVGQHF,TRBJ1-5,.,TRBV6-1,.
TGTGCCAGCAGGCAGACAGGGCGGACCGGGGAGCTGTTTTTT,CASRQTGRTGELFF,TRBJ2-2,few,TRBV7-9,TRBD1
TGTGCCAGTAGAGGGCCGAACCTTTTGGATACGCAGTATTTT,CASRGPNLLDTQYF,TRBJ2-3,.,TRBV19,.
TGTGCCTGGGACAGGGGCGTGACTGAAGCTTTCTTT,CAWDRGVTEAFF,TRBJ1-1,once,TRBV30,TRBD1
TGTGCCAGCAGTGAAGCCGACCCAGCGGGAGGGACCCAGTACTTC,CASSEADPAGGTQYF,TRBJ2-5,.,TRBV2,TRBD2
TGTGCCAGCAGCCAACTCCCGGGGGGGCCAGATACGCAGTATTTT,CASSQLPGGPDTQYF,TRBJ2-3,.,TRBV3-1/TRBV3-2,TRBD2
TGTGCCAGCAGTCTTTACAGGGGGCAGGCAAGTAATGAAAAACTGTTTTTT,CASSLYRGQASNEKLFF,TRBJ1-4,.,TRBV27,TRBD1
TGTGCCAGCAGTTTAGACAGGTTCAATCAGCCCCAGCATTTT,CASSLDRFNQPQHF,TRBJ1-5,.,TRBV6-6,.
TGCGCCAGCAGCACTGGTGGGGGCCTCTCCTACGAGCAGTACTTC,CASSTGGGLSYEQYF,TRBJ2-7,.,TRBV5-1,.
TGTGCCACCAGCAGAGGCGGGGCGGGCGGGTCCCACGAGCAGTACTTC,CATSRGGAGGSHEQYF,TRBJ2-7,.,TRBV15,.
TGTGCCAGCAGCCCCCGAGGAGCCTACTATGGCTACACCTTC,CASSPRGAYYGYTF,TRBJ1-2,.,TRBV5-6,.
TGTGCCAGCAGCCAAGAACAGGCACAGCTCGTTGGAAACACCATATATTTT,CASSQEQAQLVGNTIYF,TRBJ1-3,.,TRBV4-2,.
TGTGCCAGCAGCCACGCCCCCAGGGCAGGCGATAGCAATCAGCCCCAGCATTTT,CASSHAPRAGDSNQPQHF,TRBJ1-5,.,TRBV27,.
TGTGCCAGCAGTTCCACCTTCTATGGCTACACCTTC,CASSSTFYGYTF,TRBJ1-2,.,TRBV28,.
TGTGCCAGCAGATCCCTCGGACGGCAAAACACCATATATTTT,CASRSLGRQNTIYF,TRBJ1-3,.,TRBV27,.
TGTGCCAGCAGCTTAGCGTACAATGAGCAGTTCTTC,CASSLAYNEQFF,TRBJ2-1,.,TRBV7-2,.
TGTGCCAGCAGCCTCCAGGGGCGGGCGAACACTGAAGCTTTCTTT,CASSLQGRANTEAFF,TRBJ1-1,few,TRBV4-2,.
TGTGCCAGTTCCGCGTGGGTGGGATCGAACACTGAAGCTTTCTTT,CASSAWVGSNTEAFF,TRBJ1-1,.,TRBV19,.
TGTGCCAGCAGCCAAAGGCTAGCGGGGGGAAGCACAGATACGCAGTATTTT,CASSQRLAGGSTDTQYF,TRBJ2-3,.,TRBV4-2,TRBD2
TGTGCCAGCAGTTTATTGGGACAGGGCTCCTTTTCTAACTATGGCTACACCTTC,CASSLLGQGSFSNYGYTF,TRBJ1-2,.,TRBV27,TRBD1
TGTGCCAGTAGTATGGCAGGGCAACGGAACACCGGGGAGCTGTTTTTT,CASSMAGQRNTGELFF,TRBJ2-2,.,TRBV19,.
TGTGCCAGCTCACCGGGCCAGGAGTACGAGCAGTACTTC,CASSPGQEYEQYF,TRBJ2-7,.,TRBV18,.
TGTGCCAGCAGTTACGGGGGCACCTCCTACGAGCAGTACTTC,CASSYGGTSYEQYF,TRBJ2-7,.,TRBV6-5,.
TGTGCCAGCAGCTTAAAGGACAGTACCTCTGGAAACACCATATATTTT,CASSLKDSTSGNTIYF,TRBJ1-3,once,TRBV7-2,.
TGTGCCAGTAGTAAACGGACAGGGACACAAGAGACCCAGTACTTC,CASSKRTGTQETQYF,TRBJ2-5,.,TRBV19,TRBD1
TGTGCCAGCAGCGTACCCCCGAGCGGGCAGTTCTTC,CASSVPPSGQFF,TRBJ2-1,.,TRBV9,.
TGTGCCAGCAGTTACCGCGGGGGTGGCTACACCTTC,CASSYRGGGYTF,TRBJ1-2,.,TRBV6-5,.
TGTGCCAGCAGTTCCCCCCCACGAATGGCTTTGACACCCCTCCACTTT,CASSSPPRMALTPLHF,TRBJ1-6,.,TRBV27,.
TGCAGCGTTTCTAGACAGACCGGGGAGCTGTTTTTT,CSVSRQTGELFF,TRBJ2-2,.,TRBV29-1,.
TGTGCCAGCAGCAGGGGTAGGGGCGGTGGGCAAGAGACCCAGTACTTC,CASSRGRGGGQETQYF,TRBJ2-5,.,TRBV28,.
TGTGCCAGCAGTTTGACGAGGGGGAGGCAGTTCTTC,CASSLTRGRQFF,TRBJ2-1,.,TRBV12-3/TRBV12-4,.
TGTGCCAGCAGTCGGGCAGATGCTAATGAAAAACTGTTTTTT,CASSRADANEKLFF,TRBJ1-4,.,TRBV28,.
TGTGCCACCAGTGATTGGAGGGGGAACACCGGGGAGCTGTTTTTT,CATSDWRGNTGELFF,TRBJ2-2,.,TRBV24-1,.
TGTGCCAGCAGCTCGGTACCGCGGTCCTCCTACGAGCAGTACTTC,CASSSVPRSSYEQYF,TRBJ2-7,.,TRBV5-6,.
TGTGCCAGCAGCTTGGGAGACGGGGTGACCGGGGCCAACGTCCTGACTTTC,CASSLGDGVTGANVLTF,TRBJ2-6,.,TRBV5-8,.
TGTGCCAGCTGGCGGGGAGGGCAGGGGGAGTCACCCCTCCACTTT,CASWRGGQGESPLHF,TRBJ1-6,.,TRBV6-5,TRBD1
TGTGCCAGTAGTCCAACCCTAGCGGGGGGATCCGGGGAGCTGTTTTTT,CASSPTLAGGSGELFF,TRBJ2-2,once,TRBV19,TRBD2